Listed below are T cell receptor beta chains from one sample, sequenced in a study of radiation and T cells in renal cell carcinoma. Libraries were prepared by immunoSEQ multiplex PCR; TCRdb keeps only in-frame clonotypes and omits some of them. The profile shows around 86,000 clones, around 85% of them singletons. The sample here was blood, taken from a patient whose treatment included radiotherapy and nephrectomy. The receptors were gathered from a woman aged 45-59 years with renal cell carcinoma. Each CDR3 is given with its conserved first and last residue. D genes are given only for firm matches. Rows give clone size only sometimes, using once, few, many, or a class for an expanded clone.

clone_size j_call v_call d_call cdr3_aa cdr3_nt
once TRBJ2-3 TRBV19 - CADLGLTRPQYF TGTGCCGACTTAGGGCTTACCCGACCCCAGTATTTT
- TRBJ1-2 TRBV7-2 - CASSLAVGNGYTF TGTGCCAGCAGCTTAGCAGTCGGCAATGGCTACACCTTC
few TRBJ2-7 TRBV21-1 - CASSKVGSLQRGFYEQYF TGTGCCAGCAGCAAAGTTGGATCCCTCCAGAGGGGATTTTACGAGCAGTACTTC
- TRBJ2-5 TRBV10-3 TRBD2 CAIRTSGQETQYF TGTGCCATCAGGACTAGCGGCCAAGAGACCCAGTACTTC
- TRBJ1-5 TRBV19 TRBD1 CASSIDGTDRGGGNQPQHF TGTGCCAGTAGTATAGATGGGACCGACAGGGGCGGTGGCAATCAGCCCCAGCATTTT
once TRBJ1-1 TRBV11-3 - CASSLTLDTEAFF TGTGCCAGCAGCCTGACTCTGGACACTGAAGCTTTCTTT
- TRBJ1-1 TRBV6-5 - CASSYSGRGVAFF TGTGCCAGCAGTTACTCGGGAAGGGGGGTAGCTTTCTTT
- TRBJ2-1 TRBV2 - CASNYLGYNEQFF TGTGCCAGCAATTACTTGGGGTACAATGAGCAGTTCTTC
- TRBJ2-5 TRBV10-3 TRBD1 CAIRNNRGLETQYF TGTGCCATCAGAAATAACAGGGGCTTGGAGACCCAGTACTTC
- TRBJ2-5 TRBV6-1 TRBD2 CASKPAGGQETQYF TGTGCCAGCAAGCCAGCGGGGGGGCAAGAGACCCAGTACTTC
- TRBJ1-2 TRBV15 - CATSGRKNYGYTF TGTGCCACCAGCGGAAGAAAGAACTATGGCTACACCTTC
- TRBJ2-7 TRBV4-1 TRBD2 CASSQQTSGSYEQYF TGCGCCAGCAGCCAGCAGACTAGCGGCTCCTACGAGCAGTACTTC
- TRBJ1-1 TRBV7-6 - CASSLVGQTAFF TGTGCCAGCAGCTTAGTCGGACAGACAGCTTTCTTT
- TRBJ2-4 TRBV28 TRBD2 CASTLNGGGGADIQYF TGTGCCAGCACCCTAAACGGGGGCGGGGGGGCCGATATTCAGTACTTC
- TRBJ2-4 TRBV6-5 - CASSYSRENIQYF TGTGCCAGCAGTTACTCAAGGGAAAACATTCAGTACTTC
- TRBJ2-3 TRBV4-3 TRBD1 CASSDDRGGSTDTQYF TGCGCCAGCAGCGACGACAGGGGCGGGAGCACAGATACGCAGTATTTT
- TRBJ1-4 TRBV10-3 TRBD1 CAISPDRAKLFF TGTGCCATCAGTCCGGACAGGGCCAAACTGTTTTTT
once TRBJ2-7 TRBV6-6 TRBD1 CASSYGTGEYEQYF TGTGCCAGCAGTTACGGGACAGGAGAATACGAGCAGTACTTC
- TRBJ2-5 TRBV15 TRBD2 CATSNLGSGGTQETQYF TGTGCCACCAGCAACTTAGGAAGCGGGGGGACCCAAGAGACCCAGTACTTC
- TRBJ2-2 TRBV14 TRBD2 CASSHGLAGSNTGELFF TGTGCCAGCAGCCACGGGCTAGCGGGATCGAACACCGGGGAGCTGTTTTTT
- TRBJ1-5 TRBV28 TRBD1 CASTLDRGRNQPQHF TGTGCCAGCACCTTAGACAGGGGTCGAAATCAGCCCCAGCATTTT
- TRBJ2-1 TRBV5-4 TRBD2 CASSSAGGVNEQFF TGTGCCAGCAGCTCAGCGGGGGGCGTGAATGAGCAGTTCTTC
- TRBJ2-1 TRBV14 TRBD2 CASSQGTSGFSYNEQFF TGTGCCAGCAGCCAAGGGACTAGCGGGTTCTCCTACAATGAGCAGTTCTTC
- TRBJ1-1 TRBV6-5 - CASSSLGGTEAFF TGTGCCAGCAGTTCACTAGGGGGCACTGAAGCTTTCTTT
once TRBJ2-5 TRBV2 TRBD2 CASTPGLAGRETQYF TGTGCCAGCACCCCGGGACTAGCGGGGAGGGAGACCCAGTACTTC
- TRBJ2-3 TRBV23-1 TRBD2 CASSQSLLAGIGQYF TGCGCCAGCAGTCAATCACTACTAGCGGGAATAGGTCAGTATTTT
- TRBJ1-2 TRBV6-5 - CASSYIPGDGYTF TGTGCCAGCAGTTATATCCCGGGGGACGGCTACACCTTC
- TRBJ2-5 TRBV10-1 TRBD2 CASRASGRYGTQYF TGCGCCAGCAGGGCTAGCGGGAGATACGGGACCCAGTACTTC
- TRBJ2-1 TRBV27 TRBD2 CASSFLAGLDNEQFF TGTGCCAGCAGTTTTCTAGCGGGACTAGACAATGAGCAGTTCTTC
- TRBJ1-1 TRBV7-9 TRBD1 CASSLGTDTEAFF TGTGCCAGCAGCTTGGGGACAGACACTGAAGCTTTCTTT
- TRBJ2-3 TRBV5-4 - CASSLLSDWTQYF TGTGCCAGCAGCTTGTTGAGCGACTGGACGCAGTATTTT
- TRBJ1-1 TRBV5-6 - CASTSGQGAFF TGTGCCAGCACCTCGGGACAAGGAGCTTTCTTT
- TRBJ2-1 TRBV4-3 - CASSQVGGPYNEQFF TGCGCCAGCAGCCAAGTGGGGGGGCCTTACAATGAGCAGTTCTTC
- TRBJ2-7 TRBV5-1 - CASSSLAGNTYEQYF TGCGCCAGCAGCTCATTAGCCGGCAATACCTACGAGCAGTACTTC
- TRBJ2-7 TRBV7-2 - CASSLGGVSYEQYF TGTGCCAGCAGCTTAGGCGGGGTCTCCTACGAGCAGTACTTC
- TRBJ2-1 TRBV4-2 TRBD2 CASSQDRVSGRIHNEQFF TGTGCCAGCAGCCAAGATCGTGTGAGCGGGAGGATCCACAATGAGCAGTTCTTC
- TRBJ1-3 TRBV5-1 TRBD1 CASSFLGVGQRGSGNTIYF TGCGCCAGCAGTTTCTTGGGCGTGGGACAGCGGGGGTCTGGAAACACCATATATTTT
- TRBJ1-5 TRBV28 - CASSPQEGMDSNQPQHF TGTGCCAGCAGTCCCCAGGAGGGGATGGATAGCAATCAGCCCCAGCATTTT
- TRBJ2-2 TRBV5-4 TRBD1 CASSVGQGYTGELFF TGTGCCAGCAGCGTGGGACAGGGGTACACCGGGGAGCTGTTTTTT
- TRBJ2-5 TRBV11-2 - CASSTYRLQETQYF TGTGCCAGCAGCACCTACAGACTCCAAGAGACCCAGTACTTC
- TRBJ2-5 TRBV9 - CASSALQGQGETQYF TGTGCCAGCAGCGCACTACAGGGCCAAGGGGAGACCCAGTACTTC
- TRBJ2-1 TRBV4-3 TRBD2 CASSQDRGSGRAYEQFF TGCGCCAGCAGCCAAGATAGGGGCAGCGGGAGGGCCTATGAGCAGTTCTTC
- TRBJ1-5 TRBV28 - CASSSMLFGWDQPQHF TGTGCCAGCAGTTCCATGCTATTCGGTTGGGATCAGCCCCAGCATTTT
- TRBJ1-6 TRBV9 TRBD1 CASSVGQLSPLHF TGTGCCAGCAGCGTGGGACAGCTTTCACCCCTCCACTTT
once TRBJ2-4 TRBV10-1 - CASSHHRDAKNIQYF TGCGCCAGCAGTCACCACAGGGATGCCAAAAACATTCAGTACTTC
once TRBJ2-7 TRBV10-2 - CASSVADPYEQYF TGCGCCAGCAGTGTCGCAGATCCCTACGAGCAGTACTTC
once TRBJ2-7 TRBV7-2 TRBD2 CASSFFAGGIYEQYF TGTGCCAGCAGCTTCTTTGCGGGAGGGATCTACGAGCAGTACTTC
once TRBJ2-7 TRBV4-3 - CASSQDVTETYEQYF TGCGCCAGCAGCCAAGATGTGACGGAGACCTACGAGCAGTACTTC
- TRBJ2-5 TRBV11-2 - CASSLDHQAPRYF TGTGCCAGCAGCTTAGATCACCAAGCTCCTAGGTACTTC
once TRBJ2-2 TRBV29-1 TRBD2 CSAMGLAGQKPNTGELFF TGCAGCGCCATGGGACTAGCGGGTCAGAAACCAAACACCGGGGAGCTGTTTTTT